This T cell receptor (beta chain) is from a study of blood T cell repertoires in COVID-19. Germline V gene sequence: CDR1 SGHTA, CDR2 FQGNSA. V shed 1 base, J shed 4 bases, and the junction held 5 bases outside the gene matches. The CDR3 extends over 16 amino acids. Sequencing used immunoSEQ multiplex PCR; TCRdb keeps in-frame clones, though not all of them. The sample shows about 200,000 clones, around 81% of them seen only once. This receptor was identified in a middle-aged man who had recovered from COVID-19. The rearrangement uses TRBV7-2 and TRBJ2-1; 9 bases are shared with TRBD2. Sequencing was performed on PBMCs or T cells enriched from blood (not recorded which). The CDR3 region is CASSLVASGAYNEQFF. The CDR3 region has the DNA TGTGCCAGCAGCTTAGTAGCTAGCGGGGCTTACAATGAGCAGTTCTTC.